These 30 T cell receptor beta chains share one sample of origin, sequenced in a study of beta chain features in type 1 diabetes. Isolated RNA was reverse transcribed in full, so expressed TCRB transcripts were sequenced. Only in-frame clones appear in the TCRdb table, and some are missing; sequencing was by immunoSEQ multiplex PCR. The sample consists of 120,000 to 150,000 clones, about a tenth of them appearing once. The sequencing input was central memory CD4+ T cells from blood. The receptors originated from a woman aged 40 to 50 in good health.

This clone was picked up a small number of times. The chain links TRBV2 to TRBJ1-2; TRBD1 might be the D (6 bases). V gave up 5 bases and J gave up 4 bases, with 11 bases separating them. This CDR3 comprises 13 residues. From germline, CDR1 is SNHLY and CDR2 FYNNEI. CDR3 amino acids: CASSIQGSYGYTF. The CDR3 nucleotides read TGTGCCAGCAGTATTCAGGGGAGCTATGGCTACACCTTC.

This clone was seen a handful of times. V and J are TRBV27 and TRBJ2-5; D is uncertain. Germline assignment: CDR1 MNHEY and CDR2 SMNVEV (reference sequence). The CDR3 sequence is 14 residues long. Trimming pared 0 bases from V and 7 bases from J, leaving 12 bases between. CDR3 sequence: CASSLSDSLGTQYF. The CDR3 bases are TGTGCCAGCAGTTTATCCGACTCGCTAGGGACCCAGTACTTC.

This clone was recorded a few times. This rearrangement joins TRBV9 to TRBJ2-3; 11 bases map to TRBD2. The CDR3 has 19 residues. CDR1 and CDR2 from the germline V gene are SGDLS and YYNGEE. V shed 1 base, J shed 0 bases, and the junction held 10 bases outside the gene matches. CDR3 DNA sequence: TGTGCCAGCAGCGTACCCAATAGCGGGGGGGATAGTAGCACAGATACGCAGTATTTT. This translates into CASSVPNSGGDSSTDTQYF.

V gene TRBV5-4 combines with J gene TRBJ2-1, with 8 positions matching TRBD2. V gave up 0 bases and J gave up 3 bases; unmatched junction bases: 5. The CDR3 spans 16 residues. Germline CDR1 and CDR2: SGHNT and YYREEE (reference sequence). CDR3 nucleotide sequence: TGTGCCAGCAGCTTGGGTAGCGGGGCCTACTACAATGAGCAGTTCTTC. This translates into CASSLGSGAYYNEQFF.

This clone was seen more than once but under ten times. The rearrangement joins TRBV25-1 to TRBJ1-3; tentatively, D is TRBD1 (5 bases). Germline values: CDR1 MGHDK, CDR2 SYGVNS. With 8 bases removed from V and 4 bases from J, the gap between germline ends came to 9 bases. The CDR3 spans 12 residues. CDR3 sequence (DNA): TGTGCCAGCGGGGACTGGGGAAACACCATATATTTT. It translates to CASGDWGNTIYF.

The V call is TRBV10-3, the J call TRBJ1-2, with 10 bases aligning to TRBD1. CDR1 and CDR2 from the germline V gene are ENHRY and SYGVKD. The junction had 1 base not matched to a gene; V was cut back by 6 bases and J by 3 bases. The CDR3 length is 13 residues. CDR3 in amino acids: CAISGTGDYGYTF. Here the CDR3 DNA reads TGTGCCATCAGCGGGACAGGGGACTATGGCTACACCTTC.

To note about this clone: The same CDR3 is also encoded by other DNA sequences in this sample. This rearrangement joins TRBV5-4 to TRBJ2-3; D unclear. There are 15 residues in the CDR3. The germline V and J ends were trimmed by 0 bases and 0 bases, with 8 bases remaining between them. The germline CDR1 and CDR2 sequences are SGHNT and YYREEE (reference sequence). The CDR3 is CASSLDGASTDTQYF. The DNA of the CDR3 is TGTGCCAGCAGCTTGGATGGAGCCAGCACAGATACGCAGTATTTT.

This clone occurred a few times. This chain connects TRBV5-6 to TRBJ1-5, with TRBD1 matching over 9 bases. Trimming took 1 base from V and 7 from J; bases not matched to a gene: 9. Germline V gene lookup returns CDR1 SGHDT and CDR2 YYEEEE. This CDR3 is built from 16 residues. In nucleotides, the CDR3 is TGTGCCAGCAGCTTGCGAGGGACAGGGATGAGGCAGCCCCAGCATTTT. Amino acid sequence: CASSLRGTGMRQPQHF.

The chain employs TRBV10-1 and TRBJ1-2; no reliable D call. Trimming stripped 0 bases from V and 8 bases from J, with 16 bases between. Germline V gene sequence: CDR1 WNHNN, CDR2 SYGVQD (reference sequence). The CDR3 consists of 15 residues. The DNA of the CDR3 is TGCGCCAGCAGTGAGTCGGTTTCGGGGTTTAGCGGCTACACCTTC. Translation gives CASSESVSGFSGYTF.

V and J are TRBV2 and TRBJ2-1; TRBD1 matches at 8 bases. Germline V gives CDR1 SNHLY, CDR2 FYNNEI. J lost 5 bases, V lost 6 bases, and 12 bases had no gene match. The length of the CDR3 is 16 residues. The CDR3: CASSEPGQGRHNEQFF. The CDR3 coding sequence is TGTGCCAGCAGCGAACCTGGACAGGGTCGACACAATGAGCAGTTCTTC.

This clone has ten or more counts. J is TRBJ1-2 and V is TRBV11-2, with D unresolved. Germline assignment: CDR1 SGHAT and CDR2 FQNNGV. The CDR3 loop spans 15 amino acids. The germline V and J ends were trimmed by 0 bases and 4 bases, with 12 bases remaining between them. CDR3 nucleotides: TGTGCCAGCAGCTTAGATAGGCAGGACTCCTATGGCTACACCTTC. Its translation: CASSLDRQDSYGYTF.

This clone was detected only a few times. The chain is built from TRBV5-1 and TRBJ1-2, with D possibly matching TRBD1 (5 bases). Germline V gives CDR1 SGHRS, CDR2 YFSETQ. V was shortened by 3 bases and J by 3 bases, with 9 bases between the two germline ends. CDR3 size: 13 residues. The CDR3 reads CASSSSGDYGYTF. DNA of the CDR3: TGCGCCAGCAGCTCGTCGGGGGACTATGGCTACACCTTC.

The rearrangement links TRBV11-3 to TRBJ2-3; 8 bases are a match to TRBD2. The CDR3 has 14 amino acids. Germline CDR1 reads SGHNT; CDR2 reads YENEEA. Trimming took 5 bases from V and 5 from J; bases not matched to a gene: 6. CDR3: CASSVGGAGDTQYF. The CDR3 coding sequence is TGTGCCAGCAGCGTCGGGGGGGCCGGAGATACGCAGTATTTT.

This clone was found a few times. The junction departs from germline at one end; a sequencing error may be responsible. The chain has TRBV15 and TRBJ2-1; D is possibly TRBD1 (5 bases). Germline V gene data show CDR1 as LNHNV and CDR2 as YYDKDF (reference sequence). The CDR3 has 14 amino acids. The DNA of the CDR3 is TGTGCCACAAGCATTGGGGCAGACTACAATGAGCAGTTCTTC. It specifies CATSIGADYNEQFF.

The J gene is TRBJ2-2, the V gene TRBV5-4, with 8 bases matching TRBD2. V lost 4 bases and J lost 8; bases outside the gene matches: 10. CDR1 is SGHNT and CDR2 is YYREEE in the germline V gene (reference sequence). The CDR3 extends over 15 amino acids. This chain's CDR3 is CASSVGPAGAGELFF. The CDR3 coding sequence is TGTGCCAGCAGCGTTGGGCCAGCGGGGGCTGGGGAGCTGTTTTTT.

In its sample, this clone was seen a few times. The chain recombines TRBV7-9 with TRBJ2-3, with a tentative D call TRBD2 (5 bases). V was trimmed by 0 bases and J by 2 bases, leaving 6 bases between them. The CDR3 has 14 amino acids. Germline assignment: CDR1 SEHNR and CDR2 FQNEAQ (reference sequence). CDR3 sequence reads: CASSLAGNTDTQYF. The CDR3 DNA follows: TGTGCCAGCAGCTTAGCCGGGAACACAGATACGCAGTATTTT.

This clone has a handful of counts. The chain links TRBV7-6 to TRBJ2-1, with D perhaps TRBD1 (5 bases). CDR3 length: 14 amino acids. Trimming left V 5 bases short and J 3 bases short, with 11 bases between. Germline V gene sequence: CDR1 SGHVS, CDR2 FNYEAQ. CDR3 DNA sequence: TGTGCCAGCAGCCCCCTAGACAGCTACAATGAGCAGTTCTTC. Encoded protein: CASSPLDSYNEQFF.

This clone came up a few times. The chain couples TRBV9 to TRBJ1-4; no reliable D call. Germline V gene data show CDR1 as SGDLS and CDR2 as YYNGEE. This CDR3 has 14 residues. Trimming stripped 0 bases from V and 3 bases from J, with 6 bases between. The CDR3 nucleotides are TGTGCCAGCAGCGTAGCCGGGGCTAATGAAAAACTGTTTTTT. Its protein product is CASSVAGANEKLFF.

This clone has a handful of counts. The chain is built from TRBV6-1 and TRBJ1-5; 7 positions match TRBD1. The CDR3 covers 15 residues. Germline CDR1 MNHNS, CDR2 SASEGT. V was pared by 2 bases and J by 10 bases, with 11 bases of the junction left unmatched. The CDR3 loop reads CASSEPEGGRGPQHF. CDR3 nucleotides: TGTGCCAGCAGTGAACCCGAAGGGGGCAGAGGTCCCCAGCATTTT.

In its sample, this clone was seen many times. The chain recombines TRBV5-4 with TRBJ2-7; 8 nucleotides agree with TRBD2. The CDR3 has 15 residues. The germline gives CDR1 SGHNT, CDR2 YYREEE (reference sequence). Trimming took 3 bases from V and 2 from J; bases not matched to a gene: 7. CDR3 nucleotide sequence: TGTGCCAGCAGCTGGGGAGCGGGGGAAGCCTACGAGCAGTACTTC. It is translated as CASSWGAGEAYEQYF.

A few counts support this clone. This chain uses TRBV10-1 with TRBJ2-3, with D hard to call. The length of the CDR3 is 13 residues. Trimming removed 3 bases from V and 10 bases from J, with 14 bases in between. Germline loops: CDR1 WNHNN, CDR2 SYGVQD (reference sequence). The CDR3 nucleotides are TGCGCCAGCAGTGAAACTTACGCCCAGGCGCAGTATTTT. Translating gives CASSETYAQAQYF.

The V and J genes are TRBV6-5 and TRBJ1-4, with 7 nucleotides matching TRBD1. V lost 0 bases, J lost 3 bases, and 4 bases stayed unmatched. Per the germline V gene, CDR1 is MNHEY and CDR2 is SVGAGI. The CDR3 contains 16 residues. Written as DNA, the CDR3 is TGTGCCAGCAGTTACTCGGGGACAGCCGCTAATGAAAAACTGTTTTTT. Its protein product is CASSYSGTAANEKLFF.

This clone was detected a few times. The rearrangement links TRBV4-1 to TRBJ1-2; 7 bases map to TRBD1. Trimming at V came to 1 base and at J to 8 bases, leaving 7 bases not matched to a gene. The CDR3 sequence is 14 residues long. From germline, CDR1 is MGHRA and CDR2 YSYEKL. The CDR3 coding sequence is TGCGCCAGCAGCCAAGTTTCAGACAGGGAGGGCTACACCTTC. Protein sequence: CASSQVSDREGYTF.

This sequence joins TRBV9 and TRBJ1-5; D remains ambiguous. Per the germline V gene, CDR1 is SGDLS and CDR2 is YYNGEE. The CDR3 runs to 16 residues. The V and J ends lost 0 bases and 0 bases respectively, with 10 bases between them. As DNA, the CDR3 is TGTGCCAGCAGCGTAGATTGGCTGAATAGCAATCAGCCCCAGCATTTT. As protein: CASSVDWLNSNQPQHF.

The gene calls are TRBV2 and TRBJ2-2; 15 positions agree with TRBD2. Germline lookup yields CDR1 SNHLY and CDR2 FYNNEI. V lost 4 bases and J lost 5; bases outside the gene matches: 14. This CDR3 is built from 20 residues. DNA of the CDR3: TGTGCCAGCAGTGCCTCCAAAAGCGGACTAGCGGGGGGGCGGACCGGGGAGCTGTTTTTT. Protein sequence: CASSASKSGLAGGRTGELFF.

This clone was counted between two and nine times. Given a much more abundant clone one base away, this may be a read error. V is TRBV2 and J is TRBJ2-7; D is undetermined. The CDR3 totals 12 residues. Germline V CDR1 and CDR2: SNHLY, FYNNEI. With 6 bases removed from V and 0 bases from J, the gap between germline ends came to 6 bases. The CDR3 loop reads CASSFSSYEQYF. CDR3 coding DNA: TGTGCCAGCAGCTTCAGCTCCTACGAGCAGTACTTC. Variable domain in full (rest from reference TRBV2 and TRBJ2-7): EPEVTQTPSHQVTQMGQEVILRCVPISNHLYFYWYRQILGQKVEFLVSFYNNEISEKSEIFDDQFSVERPDGSNFTLKIRSTKLEDSAMYFCASSFSSYEQYFGPGTRLTVT.

The J gene is TRBJ2-5, the V gene TRBV19, with TRBD1 matching 11 bases. J was trimmed by 4 bases and V by 3 bases; bases with no gene match: 1. Germline V lookup: CDR1 LNHDA, CDR2 SQIVND (reference sequence). CDR3 length: 14 amino acids. CDR3 loop: CASSMGQGVETQYF. CDR3 coding DNA: TGTGCCAGTAGTATGGGACAGGGGGTAGAGACCCAGTACTTC.

This clone appeared a few times. The chain combines TRBV4-3 with TRBJ2-1, with TRBD2 as a possible D gene (6 bases). This CDR3 is built from 13 residues. V lost 5 bases, J lost 9 bases, and 14 bases lay in between. Germline V gives CDR1 LGHNA, CDR2 YSLEER. The CDR3 protein is CASSRNGGTEQFF. In nucleotides, the CDR3 is TGCGCCAGCAGCAGAAACGGGGGAACTGAGCAGTTCTTC.

This clone was counted a few times. V usage is TRBV7-2 and J usage is TRBJ1-4; no clear D gene. This CDR3 comprises 17 residues. Looked up from germline, CDR1 is SGHTA and CDR2 is FQGNSA. The ends were cut back, 1 base at V and 5 bases at J, with 17 bases in the middle. The CDR3 sequence is CASSLDTPRAGNEKLFF. For the CDR3, the DNA is TGTGCCAGCAGCTTAGATACCCCAAGGGCGGGGAATGAAAAACTGTTTTTT.

V usage is TRBV5-1 and J usage is TRBJ2-7, with 11 bases matching TRBD2. The ends lost 5 bases at V and 0 bases at J; junction bases unmatched: 7. There are 16 residues in the CDR3. Germline CDR1 and CDR2: SGHRS and YFSETQ. Here the CDR3 DNA reads TGCGCCAGCAGGCTTACTAGCGGGGGCCCCTCCTACGAGCAGTACTTC. It yields the protein CASRLTSGGPSYEQYF.